These 13 T cell receptor beta chains share one sample of origin, sequenced in a study of blood T cell repertoires in COVID-19. The protocol was immunoSEQ multiplex PCR, while the TCRdb copy is restricted to in-frame clones and leaves out a portion. The sample carries some 70,000 clones, approximately 79% recorded once. The sample was peripheral blood. These receptors all come from a man aged 55-75 years with acute or convalescent COVID-19.

This chain joins TRBV4-2 and TRBJ1-1, with D perhaps matching TRBD1 (6 bases). This CDR3 region has 14 residues. The germline V gene has CDR1 LGHNA and CDR2 YNFKEQ. V gave up 1 base and J gave up 4 bases, with 10 bases separating them. For the CDR3, the DNA is TGTGCCAGCAGCCAAGCTGGACAGTTCACTGAAGCTTTCTTT. Amino acids: CASSQAGQFTEAFF.

Only a few counts were recorded for this clone. The rearrangement links TRBV12-3 or TRBV12-4 to TRBJ2-1; D call uncertain. The CDR3 extends over 13 amino acids. The V gene lost 8 bases and the J gene lost 2 bases, with 10 bases spanning the gap. DNA of the CDR3: TGTGCCAGCCACAAACCCCCCTACAATGAGCAGTTCTTC. Translated, it gives CASHKPPYNEQFF.

J is TRBJ1-1 and V is TRBV30; D is perhaps TRBD1 (5 bases). This CDR3 has 14 amino acids. V dropped 1 base and J dropped 6 bases, with 15 bases sitting between them. Germline loops: CDR1 GTSNPN, CDR2 SVGIG (reference sequence). CDR3 nucleotides: TGTGCCTGGAGTGCCGCGGCGGGGGGTGCTGAAGCTTTCTTT. This translates into CAWSAAAGGAEAFF.

This rearrangement joins TRBV5-1 to TRBJ1-2, with a tentative D call TRBD1 (6 bases). V gave up 4 bases and J gave up 7 bases, with 20 bases separating them. CDR3 size: 15 residues. The germline V gene encodes CDR1 SGHRS and CDR2 YFSETQ. The CDR3 here is CASSPLQGPHPGYTF. The CDR3 DNA follows: TGCGCCAGCAGCCCCCTCCAGGGGCCTCACCCTGGCTACACCTTC.

This chain links TRBV7-2 with TRBJ1-5; 8 bases map to TRBD1. The CDR3 spans 15 residues. The germline gives CDR1 SGHTA, CDR2 FQGNSA. The V and J ends lost 1 base and 6 bases, in that order; junction bases with no gene match: 5. The CDR3 DNA is TGTGCCAGCAGCTTAGGCAGGGGGCAGATTCAGCCCCAGCATTTT. Its translation: CASSLGRGQIQPQHF.

The rearrangement links TRBV18 to TRBJ2-7; weak D call: TRBD2 (6 bases). The CDR3 extends over 14 amino acids. V dropped 3 bases and J dropped 1 base, with 10 bases sitting between them. Germline V gene data show CDR1 as KGHSH and CDR2 as LQKENI. The CDR3 region has the DNA TGTGCCAGCTCACCGGCGGGGAGGTCCTACGAGCAGTACTTC. Amino acids: CASSPAGRSYEQYF.

CDR3 sequence reads: CASSQVFGTGESKLRDTQYF. DNA for the CDR3: TGCGCCAGCAGCCAAGTATTTGGGACAGGGGAGTCGAAGTTGAGGGATACGCAGTATTTT. J is TRBJ2-3 and V is TRBV4-1; 10 positions match TRBD1. The CDR3 is made up of 20 amino acids. Unmatched junction bases numbered 19, after V lost 1 base and J lost 6 bases. Germline CDR1 and CDR2: MGHRA and YSYEKL.

This rearrangement joins TRBV11-2 to TRBJ2-4; TRBD1 matches at 8 bases. Trimming took 3 bases from V and 0 from J; bases not matched to a gene: 7. Germline-derived CDR1 and CDR2 are SGHAT and FQNNGV. The CDR3 contains 17 residues. Here the CDR3 DNA reads TGTGCCAGCAGCTTGAATCCAGGGGGCCTAGCCAAAAACATTCAGTACTTC. Translation: CASSLNPGGLAKNIQYF.

The rearrangement links TRBV7-9 to TRBJ1-1; no clear D gene. Deletions cut 0 bases from V and 5 bases from J, with 7 bases between. The CDR3 spans 13 residues. Germline V lookup: CDR1 SEHNR, CDR2 FQNEAQ (reference sequence). The CDR3 bases are TGTGCCAGCAGCTTAGCGTTGGAGACTGAAGCTTTCTTT. Translated, it gives CASSLALETEAFF.

The genes are TRBV7-7 and TRBJ1-5; no firm D call. CDR3 size: 13 residues. The V gene lost 1 base and the J gene lost 7 bases, with 8 bases spanning the gap. Germline V gives CDR1 SSHAT, CDR2 FNYEAQ (reference sequence). The CDR3 DNA follows: TGTGCCAGCAGCTTAGGGCCCGAACAGCCCCAGCATTTT. Its protein is CASSLGPEQPQHF.

This clone was detected a few times. J is TRBJ2-7 and V is TRBV19, with TRBD1 identical over 7 bases. The CDR3 spans 13 residues. Trimming cost V 1 base and J 3 bases; bases outside gene matches: 0. Germline lookup yields CDR1 LNHDA and CDR2 SQIVND (reference sequence). The CDR3, as DNA: TGTGCCAGTAGTATAGGACAGGGCTACGAGCAGTACGTC. Protein: CASSIGQGYEQYV.

The chain links TRBV18 to TRBJ1-2, with 10 bases fitting TRBD1. CDR3 length equals 16 residues. Germline CDR1 KGHSH, CDR2 LQKENI. Trimming removed 1 base from V and 6 bases from J; junction bases left unmatched: 8. This CDR3 reads CASSPLRDRGSHGYTF. CDR3 in DNA: TGTGCCAGCTCACCACTTAGGGACAGGGGAAGCCATGGCTACACCTTC.

This clone turned up a few times. The V and J genes are TRBV19 and TRBJ2-5; 10 positions agree with TRBD2. With V trimmed by 3 bases and J by 1 base, 2 bases remained unmatched. The CDR3 is made up of 15 amino acids. CDR1 is LNHDA and CDR2 is SQIVND in the germline V gene (reference sequence). As DNA, the CDR3 is TGTGCCAGTAGTATCCTAGCGGGGGTCCAAGAGACCCAGTACTTC. It translates to CASSILAGVQETQYF.